The T cell receptor beta chain described here comes from a study of blood T cells in healthy people across ages. Study overall: About one barcoded beta molecule was captured per two T cells (by template switching).

A second about 6 to 12 cycle PCR used barcoded and J-beta primers. TCRdb fed the 5' RACE reads into MiXCR, producing one record per CDR3 protein. The sample holds some 290,000 distinct CDR3 sequences, 25% to 30% seen once. Trimming took 7 bases from V and 5 from J, leaving 17 bases between them. The CDR3 runs 13 residues. Looked up from germline, CDR1 is SQVTM and CDR2 is ANQGSEA. This clonotype was seen repeatedly, ten times or more. The chain has TRBV29-1 and TRBJ2-5; D is perhaps TRBD2 (7 bases). The clonotype originates from a woman aged 70-85 years in good health. The sample comprised blood. CDR3 residues: CSAQGGVGETQYF. The DNA for the CDR3 is TGCAGCGCTCAAGGGGGGGTCGGGGAGACCCAGTACTTC.